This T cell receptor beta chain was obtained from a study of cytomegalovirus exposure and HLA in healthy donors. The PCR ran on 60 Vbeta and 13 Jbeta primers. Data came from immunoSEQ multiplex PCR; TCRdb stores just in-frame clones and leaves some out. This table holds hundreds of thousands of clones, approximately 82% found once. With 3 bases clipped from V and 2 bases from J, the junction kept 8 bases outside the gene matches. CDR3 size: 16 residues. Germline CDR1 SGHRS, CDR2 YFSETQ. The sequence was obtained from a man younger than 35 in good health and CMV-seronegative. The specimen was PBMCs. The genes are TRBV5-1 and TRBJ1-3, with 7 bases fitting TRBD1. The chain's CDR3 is CASSWGARGPGNTIYF. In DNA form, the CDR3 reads TGCGCCAGCAGCTGGGGGGCAAGGGGGCCTGGAAACACCATATATTTT.